This T cell receptor beta chain was sequenced for a study of T-cell reconstitution after alpha-beta-depleted transplantation in children. As it was prepared, the TCRbeta library received unique molecular identifiers. TCRdb used MiXCR to reprocess the PCR reads, holding one entry per CDR3 protein. The sample has 450,000 to 600,000 distinct CDR3 sequences, roughly 18% seen once. Germline V gene data show CDR1 as DFQATT and CDR2 as SNEGSKA (reference sequence). The ends lost 1 base at V and 0 bases at J; junction bases unmatched: 7. The length of the CDR3 is 18 residues. The chain recombines TRBV20-1 with TRBJ2-1, with 12 bases aligning to TRBD2. This TCR was sampled from a human donor who donated a stem cell graft to a child with acute lymphoblastic leukemia. This material consisted of PBMCs from the stem cell graft donor, taken from the stem cell graft. The DNA for the CDR3 is TGCAGTGCTAGAGGGACTAGCGGGGTCTTTCGCTCCTACAATGAGCAGTTCTTC. This sequence encodes CSARGTSGVFRSYNEQFF.